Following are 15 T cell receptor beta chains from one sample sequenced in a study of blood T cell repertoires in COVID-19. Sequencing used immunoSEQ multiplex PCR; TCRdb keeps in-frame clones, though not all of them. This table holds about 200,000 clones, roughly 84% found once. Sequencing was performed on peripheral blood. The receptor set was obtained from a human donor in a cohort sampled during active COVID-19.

The CDR3 sequence: CASSILAVSTDTQYF. The DNA for the CDR3 is TGTGCCAGTAGTATATTAGCGGTGAGCACAGATACGCAGTATTTT. This sequence joins TRBV19 and TRBJ2-3, with D perhaps matching TRBD2 (6 bases). Trimming pared 2 bases from V and 0 bases from J, leaving 9 bases between. This CDR3 is built from 15 residues. Per germline, CDR1 LNHDA and CDR2 SQIVND (reference sequence). Using reference TRBV19 and TRBJ2-3 for the parts outside the CDR3, the full variable domain is DGGITQSPKYLFRKEGQNVTLSCEQNLNHDAMYWYRQDPGQGLRLIYYSQIVNDFQKGDIAEGYSVSREKKESFPLTVTSAQKNPTAFYLCASSILAVSTDTQYFGPGTRLTVL.

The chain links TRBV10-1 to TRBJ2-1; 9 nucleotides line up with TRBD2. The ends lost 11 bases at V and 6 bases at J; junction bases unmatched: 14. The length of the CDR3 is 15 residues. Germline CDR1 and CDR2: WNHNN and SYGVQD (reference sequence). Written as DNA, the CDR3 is TGCGCCTCACACTTGGCGGGAGGGGGAGGCAATGAGCAGTTCTTC. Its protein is CASHLAGGGGNEQFF.

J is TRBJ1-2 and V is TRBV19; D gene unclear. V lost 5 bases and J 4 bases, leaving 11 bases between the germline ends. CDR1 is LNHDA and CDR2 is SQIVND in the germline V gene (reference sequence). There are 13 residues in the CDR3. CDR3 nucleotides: TGTGCCAGTAGTCATGGGCTCGCCTATGGCTACACCTTC. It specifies CASSHGLAYGYTF.

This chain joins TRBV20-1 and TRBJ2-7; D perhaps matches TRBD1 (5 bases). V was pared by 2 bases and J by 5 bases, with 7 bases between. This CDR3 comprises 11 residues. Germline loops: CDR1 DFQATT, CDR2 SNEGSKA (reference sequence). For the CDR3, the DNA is TGCAGTGCTAGACAGGGCCACGAGCAGTACTTC. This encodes CSARQGHEQYF.

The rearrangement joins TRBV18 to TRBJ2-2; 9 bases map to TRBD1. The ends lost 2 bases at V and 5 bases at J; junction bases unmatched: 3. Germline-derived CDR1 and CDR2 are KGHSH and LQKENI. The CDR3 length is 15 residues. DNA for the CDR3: TGTGCCAGCTCACCAACAGGGGGCGAAACCGGGGAGCTGTTTTTT. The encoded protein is CASSPTGGETGELFF. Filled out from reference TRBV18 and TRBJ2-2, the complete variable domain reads NAGVMQNPRHLVRRRGQEARLRCSPMKGHSHVYWYRQLPEEGLKFMVYLQKENIIDESGMPKERFSAEFPKEGPSILRIQQVVRGDSAAYFCASSPTGGETGELFFGEGSRLTVL.

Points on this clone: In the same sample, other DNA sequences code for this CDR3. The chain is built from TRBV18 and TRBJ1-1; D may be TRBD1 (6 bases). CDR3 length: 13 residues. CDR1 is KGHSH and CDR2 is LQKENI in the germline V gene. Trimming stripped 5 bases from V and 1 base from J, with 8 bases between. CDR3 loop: CASSSGQNTEAFF. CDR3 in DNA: TGTGCCAGCTCATCGGGACAGAACACTGAAGCTTTCTTT.

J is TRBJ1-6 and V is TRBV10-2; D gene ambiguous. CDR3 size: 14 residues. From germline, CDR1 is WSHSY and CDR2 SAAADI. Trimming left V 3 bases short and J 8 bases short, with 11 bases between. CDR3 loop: CASSDDYTDSPLHF. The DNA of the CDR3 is TGCGCCAGCAGTGACGACTATACGGATTCACCCCTCCACTTT.

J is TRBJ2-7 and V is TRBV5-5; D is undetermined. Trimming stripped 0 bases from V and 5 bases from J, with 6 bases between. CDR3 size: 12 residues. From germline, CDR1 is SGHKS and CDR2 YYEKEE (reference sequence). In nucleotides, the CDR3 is TGTGCCAGCAGCTTGGGCGCGCACGAGCAGTACTTC. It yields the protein CASSLGAHEQYF.

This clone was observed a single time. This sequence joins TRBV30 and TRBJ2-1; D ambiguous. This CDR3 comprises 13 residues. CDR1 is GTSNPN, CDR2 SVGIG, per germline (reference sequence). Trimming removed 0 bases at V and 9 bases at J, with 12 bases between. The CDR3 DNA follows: TGTGCCTGGAGTGTATTCGGTGTCGCTGAGCAGTTCTTC. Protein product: CAWSVFGVAEQFF.

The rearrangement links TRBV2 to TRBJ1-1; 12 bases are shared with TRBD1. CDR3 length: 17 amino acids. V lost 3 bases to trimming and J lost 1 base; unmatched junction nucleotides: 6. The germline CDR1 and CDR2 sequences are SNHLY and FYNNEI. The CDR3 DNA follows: TGTGCCAGCAGTGATCCGGGACAGGGGGCGGGGAACACTGAAGCTTTCTTT. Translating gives CASSDPGQGAGNTEAFF.

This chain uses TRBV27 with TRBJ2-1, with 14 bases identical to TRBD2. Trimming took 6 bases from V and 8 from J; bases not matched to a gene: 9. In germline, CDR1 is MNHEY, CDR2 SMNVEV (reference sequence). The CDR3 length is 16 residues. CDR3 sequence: CASRRGLAGVFDEQFF. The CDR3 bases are TGTGCCAGCAGAAGGGGACTAGCGGGAGTTTTCGATGAGCAGTTCTTC.

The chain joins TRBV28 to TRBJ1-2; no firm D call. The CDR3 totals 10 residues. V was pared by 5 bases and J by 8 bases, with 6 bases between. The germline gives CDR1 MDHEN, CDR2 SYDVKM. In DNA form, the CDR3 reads TGTGCCAGCAGTCCCGCGGGCTACACCTTC. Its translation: CASSPAGYTF.

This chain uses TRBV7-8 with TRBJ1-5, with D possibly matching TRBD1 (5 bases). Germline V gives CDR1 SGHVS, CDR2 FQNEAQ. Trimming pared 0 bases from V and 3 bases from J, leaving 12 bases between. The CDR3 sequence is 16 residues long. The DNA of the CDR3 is TGTGCCAGCAGCTTAGCGTCAGGGCAGCCCAATCAGCCCCAGCATTTT. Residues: CASSLASGQPNQPQHF.

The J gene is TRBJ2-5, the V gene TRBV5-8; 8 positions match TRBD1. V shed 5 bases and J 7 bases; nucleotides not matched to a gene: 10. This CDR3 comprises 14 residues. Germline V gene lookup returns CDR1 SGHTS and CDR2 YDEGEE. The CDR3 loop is CASSLQGDGGTQYF. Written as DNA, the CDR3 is TGTGCCAGCAGTTTACAGGGGGACGGTGGGACCCAGTACTTC. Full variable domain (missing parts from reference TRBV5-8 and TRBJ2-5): EAGVTQSPTHLIKTRGQQATLRCSPISGHTSVYWYQQALGLGLQFLLWYDEGEERNRGNFPPRFSGRQFPNYSSELNVNALELEDSALYLCASSLQGDGGTQYFGPGTRLLVL.

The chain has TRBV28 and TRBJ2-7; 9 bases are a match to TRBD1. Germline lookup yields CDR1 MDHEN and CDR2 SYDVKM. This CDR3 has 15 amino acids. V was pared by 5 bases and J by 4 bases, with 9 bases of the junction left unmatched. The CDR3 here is CASSEIGTGPYEQYF. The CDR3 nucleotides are TGTGCCAGCAGTGAAATTGGGACAGGGCCATACGAGCAGTACTTC.